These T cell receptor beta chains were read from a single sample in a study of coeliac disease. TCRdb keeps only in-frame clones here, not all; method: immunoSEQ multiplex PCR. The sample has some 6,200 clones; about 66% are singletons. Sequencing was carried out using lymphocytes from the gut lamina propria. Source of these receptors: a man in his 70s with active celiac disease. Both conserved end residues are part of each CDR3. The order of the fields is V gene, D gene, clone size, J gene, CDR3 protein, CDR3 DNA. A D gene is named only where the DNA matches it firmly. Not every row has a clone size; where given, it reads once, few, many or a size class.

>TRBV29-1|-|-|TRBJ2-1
CSVEEAVNEQFF
TGCAGCGTTGAAGAGGCGGTCAATGAGCAGTTCTTC
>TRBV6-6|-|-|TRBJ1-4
CASSRNQGGSEKLFF
TGTGCCAGCAGTAGAAACCAGGGTGGTTCCGAAAAACTGTTTTTT
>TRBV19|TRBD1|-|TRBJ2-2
CASSFRTGGTTGELFF
TGTGCCAGTAGTTTCCGGACAGGGGGGACCACCGGGGAGCTGTTTTTT
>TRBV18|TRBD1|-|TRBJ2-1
CASSPGDRGNEQFF
TGTGCCAGCTCACCCGGGGACAGGGGGAATGAGCAGTTCTTC
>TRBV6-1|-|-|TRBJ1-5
CASSTEVSNQPQHF
TGTGCCAGCAGTACAGAAGTTAGCAATCAGCCCCAGCATTTT
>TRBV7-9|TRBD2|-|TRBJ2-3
CASSQLAGADTQYF
TGTGCCAGCAGCCAACTAGCGGGAGCAGATACGCAGTATTTT
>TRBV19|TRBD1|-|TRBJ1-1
CASRKNRGGFAAFF
TGTGCCAGTAGGAAAAACAGGGGGGGCTTTGCAGCTTTCTTT
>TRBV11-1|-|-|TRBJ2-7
CASSLTANYEQYF
TGTGCCAGCAGCTTAACAGCAAACTACGAGCAGTACTTC
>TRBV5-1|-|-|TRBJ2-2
CASSLDTAGELFF
TGCGCCAGCAGCTTAGACACTGCCGGGGAGCTGTTTTTT
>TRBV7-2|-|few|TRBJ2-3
CASSLYTDTQYF
TGTGCCAGCAGCTTGTACACAGATACGCAGTATTTT
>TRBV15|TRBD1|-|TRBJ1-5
CATSPDRAGQPQHF
TGTGCCACCAGTCCGGACAGGGCCGGACAGCCCCAGCATTTT
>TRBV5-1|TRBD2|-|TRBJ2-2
CASFAAGGRRELFF
TGCGCCAGCTTTGCGGCGGGAGGGCGTAGGGAGCTGTTTTTT
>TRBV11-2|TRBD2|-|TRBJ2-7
CASSEVGLAGELEQYF
TGTGCCAGCAGCGAAGTGGGGCTAGCGGGAGAACTCGAGCAGTACTTC
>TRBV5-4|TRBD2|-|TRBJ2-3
CASSPGKRAGGQKDTQYF
TGTGCCAGCAGCCCCGGAAAGCGGGCGGGGGGGCAGAAAGATACGCAGTATTTT
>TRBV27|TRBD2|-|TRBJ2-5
CASSLSSGSQETQYF
TGTGCCAGCAGTTTAAGTAGCGGGAGCCAAGAGACCCAGTACTTC
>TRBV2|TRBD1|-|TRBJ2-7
CASTLGQGDYEQYF
TGTGCCAGCACTCTGGGGCAGGGGGACTACGAGCAGTACTTC
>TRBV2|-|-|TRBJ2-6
CASRGQAGGSGANVLTF
TGTGCCAGCAGAGGACAGGCGGGGGGCTCTGGGGCCAACGTCCTGACTTTC
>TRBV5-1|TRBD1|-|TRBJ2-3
CASSFFLLSDRVVDTQYF
TGCGCCAGCAGCTTCTTTCTTTTATCGGACAGGGTGGTAGATACGCAGTATTTT
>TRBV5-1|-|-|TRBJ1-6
CASSLAGGSEASPLHF
TGCGCCAGCAGCTTGGCCGGTGGCAGCGAGGCTTCACCCCTCCACTTT
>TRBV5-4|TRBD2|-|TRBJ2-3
CASSFGGGSTDTQYF
TGTGCCAGCAGCTTCGGGGGGGGAAGCACAGATACGCAGTATTTT
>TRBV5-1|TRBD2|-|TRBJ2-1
CASSPGLADNEQFF
TGCGCCAGCAGCCCGGGACTAGCCGACAATGAGCAGTTCTTC
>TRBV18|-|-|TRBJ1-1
CASSEQGLNTEAFF
TGTGCCAGCTCCGAACAGGGATTGAACACTGAAGCTTTCTTT
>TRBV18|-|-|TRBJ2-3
CASSEGRTDTQYF
TGTGCCAGCTCCGAGGGCCGGACCGATACGCAGTATTTT
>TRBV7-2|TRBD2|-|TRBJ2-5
CASSLVVAGEETQYF
TGTGCCAGCAGCTTAGTGGTTGCGGGGGAAGAGACCCAGTACTTC
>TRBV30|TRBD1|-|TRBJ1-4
CAWSWTGGEKLFF
TGTGCCTGGAGTTGGACAGGGGGTGAAAAACTGTTTTTT
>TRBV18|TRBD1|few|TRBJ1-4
CASSPGQGDEKLFF
TGTGCCAGCTCGCCGGGACAGGGGGACGAAAAACTGTTTTTT
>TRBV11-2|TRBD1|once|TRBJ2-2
CASSKTGVNTGELFF
TGTGCCAGCAGCAAGACAGGGGTGAACACCGGGGAGCTGTTTTTT
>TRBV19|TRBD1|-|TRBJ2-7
CASSGTGTHEQYF
TGTGCCAGTTCAGGGACAGGGACTCACGAGCAGTACTTC
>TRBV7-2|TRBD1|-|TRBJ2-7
CASSLGGTGTYEQYF
TGTGCCAGCAGCTTAGGCGGGACAGGAACCTACGAGCAGTACTTC
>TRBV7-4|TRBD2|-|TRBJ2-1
CASSLTSGRAHNEQFF
TGTGCCAGCAGCTTGACTAGCGGGAGGGCCCACAATGAGCAGTTCTTC
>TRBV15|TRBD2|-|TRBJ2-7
CATSGGGDSSEQYF
TGTGCCACCAGCGGTGGGGGGGACTCCTCCGAGCAGTACTTC
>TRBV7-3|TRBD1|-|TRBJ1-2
CASSLNDRGDSDGYTF
TGTGCCAGCAGCTTAAACGACAGGGGCGATTCGGATGGCTACACCTTC
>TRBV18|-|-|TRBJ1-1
CASSQTGKTEAFF
TGTGCCAGCTCCCAAACAGGGAAGACTGAAGCTTTCTTT
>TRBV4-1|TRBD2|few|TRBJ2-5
CASSQKPQGLGNQETQYF
TGCGCCAGCAGCCAAAAACCCCAGGGACTAGGGAACCAAGAGACCCAGTACTTC
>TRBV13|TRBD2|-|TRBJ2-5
CASSLEGGGAGKETQYF
TGTGCCAGCAGCTTAGAAGGCGGGGGGGCCGGGAAGGAGACCCAGTACTTC
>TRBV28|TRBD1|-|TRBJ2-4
CASSNRGSAKNIQYF
TGTGCCAGCAGTAACAGGGGATCCGCCAAAAACATTCAGTACTTC
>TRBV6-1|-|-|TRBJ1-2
CASTLGGLDGYTF
TGTGCCAGCACTCTGGGAGGGTTGGATGGCTACACCTTC
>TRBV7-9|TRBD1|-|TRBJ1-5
CASSIGTGVGSQHF
TGTGCCAGCAGCATTGGGACAGGGGTTGGGTCCCAGCATTTT
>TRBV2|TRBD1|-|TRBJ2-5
CASSEQGTGEETQYF
TGTGCCAGCAGTGAACAGGGGACAGGGGAAGAGACCCAGTACTTC
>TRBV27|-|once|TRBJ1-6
CASSLYLSSSYNSPLHF
TGTGCCAGCAGTTTATATCTCTCCAGCTCCTATAATTCACCCCTCCACTTT
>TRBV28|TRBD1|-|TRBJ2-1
CASSFFRWDREDEQFF
TGTGCCAGCAGTTTTTTTAGGTGGGACAGGGAGGATGAGCAGTTCTTC
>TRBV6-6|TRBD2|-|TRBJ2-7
CASTPRRGGEQYF
TGTGCCAGCACCCCCCGGCGGGGGGGCGAGCAGTACTTC
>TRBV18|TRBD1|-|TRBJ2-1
CASSITGDSEQFF
TGTGCCAGCTCAATAACAGGGGATTCTGAGCAGTTCTTC
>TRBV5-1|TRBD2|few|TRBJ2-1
CASSFSGPPWGEQFF
TGCGCCAGCAGCTTTAGCGGGCCCCCCTGGGGTGAGCAGTTCTTC
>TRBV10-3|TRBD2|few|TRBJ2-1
CAIRTGTSHEQFF
TGTGCCATCAGGACCGGGACTAGCCATGAGCAGTTCTTC
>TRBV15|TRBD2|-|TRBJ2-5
CATSRPTPRLAGTEETQYF
TGTGCCACCAGCAGACCGACTCCCCGACTAGCGGGGACTGAAGAGACCCAGTACTTC
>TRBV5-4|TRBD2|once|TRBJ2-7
CASRTQTSGRVYEQYF
TGTGCCAGCCGCACACAGACTAGCGGGAGAGTATACGAGCAGTACTTC
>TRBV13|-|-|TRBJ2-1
CASSFRLTSYNEQFF
TGTGCCAGCAGCTTCCGACTAACGTCCTACAATGAGCAGTTCTTC
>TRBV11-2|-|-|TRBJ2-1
CASSLGGARSTYNEQFF
TGTGCCAGCAGCTTAGGTGGAGCGAGGAGTACGTACAATGAGCAGTTCTTC
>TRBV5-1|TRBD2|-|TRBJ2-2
CASSTQPGLAPRAGELFF
TGCGCCAGCAGCACCCAACCGGGACTAGCGCCGAGGGCCGGGGAGCTGTTTTTT
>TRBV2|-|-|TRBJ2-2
CASSEMAINTGELFF
TGTGCCAGCAGTGAAATGGCAATAAACACCGGGGAGCTGTTTTTT
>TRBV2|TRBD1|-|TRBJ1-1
CASSERQGMNTEAFF
TGTGCCAGCAGTGAAAGACAGGGGATGAACACTGAAGCTTTCTTT
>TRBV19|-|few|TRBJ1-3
CASGASSGNTIYF
TGTGCCAGTGGGGCGAGCTCTGGAAACACCATATATTTT
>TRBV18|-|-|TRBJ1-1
CASSPGGVVDTEAFF
TGTGCCAGCTCACCAGGAGGGGTGGTTGACACTGAAGCTTTCTTT
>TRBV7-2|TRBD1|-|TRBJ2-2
CASSKGQGTGELFF
TGTGCCAGCAGCAAGGGACAGGGAACCGGGGAGCTGTTTTTT
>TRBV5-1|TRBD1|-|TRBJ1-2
CASSWGQEIQNYGYTF
TGCGCCAGCAGCTGGGGACAGGAGATACAGAACTATGGCTACACCTTC
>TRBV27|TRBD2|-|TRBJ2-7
CASRGLAGVYEQYF
TGTGCCAGCAGGGGACTAGCGGGTGTGTACGAGCAGTACTTC
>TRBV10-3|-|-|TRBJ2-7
CAIKKDTSNPYEQYF
TGTGCCATCAAAAAAGACACTAGCAACCCCTACGAGCAGTACTTC
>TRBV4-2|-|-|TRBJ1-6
CASSRRTGDSPLHF
TGTGCCAGCAGCAGACGCACTGGAGATTCCCCCCTCCACTTT
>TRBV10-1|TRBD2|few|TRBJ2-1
CASSDAAGGGKQFF
TGCGCCAGCAGTGACGCGGCGGGAGGGGGGAAGCAGTTCTTC